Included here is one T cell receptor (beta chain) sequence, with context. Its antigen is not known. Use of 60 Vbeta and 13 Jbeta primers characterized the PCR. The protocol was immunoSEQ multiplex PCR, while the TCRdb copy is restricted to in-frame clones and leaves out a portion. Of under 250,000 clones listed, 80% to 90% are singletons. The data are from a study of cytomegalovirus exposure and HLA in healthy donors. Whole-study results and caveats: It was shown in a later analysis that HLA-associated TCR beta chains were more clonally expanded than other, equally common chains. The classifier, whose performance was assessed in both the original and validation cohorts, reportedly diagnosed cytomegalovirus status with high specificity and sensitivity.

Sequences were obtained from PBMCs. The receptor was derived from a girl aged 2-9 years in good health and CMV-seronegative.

CDR3 coding DNA: TGTGCTAGTGCTAACACAGATACGCAGTATTTT. Its protein product is CASANTDTQYF. This chain uses TRBV12-5 with TRBJ2-3, with D unresolved. V lost 7 bases and J 2 bases, leaving 4 bases between the germline ends. Per the germline V gene, CDR1 is LGHNT and CDR2 is FRNRAP. The CDR3 contains 11 residues.